Presented here are 5 T cell receptor beta chains from one specimen sequenced in a study of vaccination effects on CD4 cells after COVID-19 (dated by TCRdb to the early 2020s). Library generation was performed with the immunoSEQ multiplex PCR assay. What TCRdb holds here is the immuneACCESS table cut down to in-frame rearrangements. Part of the clones is not present; checked against another copy, under half of the missing clones reflect an unresolved V gene, and the others are unexplained. The sample table lists about 28,000 clones, more than 60% of them with a count of one. The ten largest clones capture roughly a tenth of the sample. No antigens are known for them. To identify antigen-specific CD4+ T cell clonotypes by their expansion, the ViraFEST assay first stimulated PBMC with viral peptide pools and then applied TCR sequencing. After more than nine days of culture, CD4+ T cells were isolated with the EasySep CD4+ T cell isolation kit. Each participant got two doses of an mRNA SARS-CoV-2 vaccine, either BNT162b2 or mRNA-1273.

The sequences come from CD4+ T cells from PBMCs cultured with HCoV-NL63 spike peptides, collected after COVID-19 vaccination. Sample cell subset or site, as interpreted from the label and publication: HCoV-NL63 spike overlapping peptide pool stimulation. The receptors shown here come from a human donor who received a COVID-19 vaccine.

This chain connects TRBV15 to TRBJ1-3; D is perhaps TRBD1 (5 bases). In germline, CDR1 is LNHNV, CDR2 YYDKDF (reference sequence). Trimming stripped 8 bases from V and 1 base from J, with 12 bases between. This CDR3 has 14 amino acids. Here the CDR3 reads CATGRGLSGNTIYF. The DNA for the CDR3 is TGTGCCACCGGAAGGGGATTATCTGGAAACACCATATATTTT.

By sample fraction, this clone is large (0.1 to 1%). The V gene is TRBV7-2, the J gene TRBJ2-3; 8 bases match TRBD1. The germline V gene encodes CDR1 SGHTA and CDR2 FQGNSA. V was pared by 3 bases and J by 5 bases, with 7 bases of the junction left unmatched. CDR3 length: 15 amino acids. Written as DNA, the CDR3 is TGTGCCAGCAGCTTGGGCCAGGGGGCGGTAGATACGCAGTATTTT. It is translated as CASSLGQGAVDTQYF. The full variable domain, rest sourced from reference TRBV7-2 and TRBJ2-3, is GAGVSQSPSNKVTEKGKDVELRCDPISGHTALYWYRQSLGQGLEFLIYFQGNSAPDKSGLPSDRFSAERTGGSVSTLTIQRTQQEDSAVYLCASSLGQGAVDTQYFGPGTRLTVL.

This clone appeared a few times. The chain carries TRBV4-1 and TRBJ1-6; D is uncertain. CDR1 is MGHRA and CDR2 is YSYEKL in the germline V gene. V dropped 4 bases and J dropped 10 bases, with 20 bases sitting between them. The CDR3 has 16 amino acids. DNA of the CDR3: TGCGCCAGCAGCCCCGGTCGGGCGGAAAATGGCTCACCCCTCCACTTT. Protein: CASSPGRAENGSPLHF.

This clone came up a few times. The J gene is TRBJ2-3, the V gene TRBV7-9; the D gene is possibly TRBD2 (5 bases). V was cut by 6 bases and J by 1 base, with 14 bases left in between. CDR3 length equals 15 residues. In germline, CDR1 is SEHNR, CDR2 FQNEAQ (reference sequence). The CDR3 loop is CASSSPGRGTDTQYF. In nucleotides, the CDR3 is TGTGCCAGCAGTTCTCCTGGGCGGGGCACAGATACGCAGTATTTT.

The chain couples TRBV27 to TRBJ2-1, with 11 bases lining up with TRBD1. Germline-derived CDR1 and CDR2 are MNHEY and SMNVEV (reference sequence). The CDR3 has 20 amino acids. V dropped 4 bases and J dropped 4; count of bases not matched to a gene: 18. This chain's CDR3 is CASSSGTGGSGPGEYNEQFF. In nucleotides, the CDR3 is TGTGCCAGCAGTTCCGGGACAGGGGGTTCGGGCCCGGGTGAATACAATGAGCAGTTCTTC.